Below, 20 T cell receptor beta chains from the same sample are listed, as sequenced in a study of regulatory T cells in long-lasting Graves disease. Described time point: persistent/refractory GD, antithyroid drugs over 5 years with positive TRAb. Researchers made the TCR library from RNA that was extracted from PBMCs. The TCR beta library used iRepertoire HTBI primers with Arm-PCR amplification of CDR3. Via MiXCR, TCRdb re-called the multiplex PCR reads, giving one row per CDR3 protein. The sample contains 400,000 to 500,000 distinct CDR3 sequences, 21% of which appear only once. Sequences were derived from peripheral blood mononuclear cells (PBMCs), sampled when the disease was refractory, from a patient treated with antithyroid drugs. These TCRs come from a female donor with Graves disease.

This clonotype was observed at least ten times. V usage is TRBV6-2 or TRBV6-3 and J usage is TRBJ1-1, with a tentative D call TRBD1 (5 bases). Trimming left V 3 bases short and J 11 bases short, with 10 bases between. The CDR3 loop spans 11 amino acids. CDR1 and CDR2 (germline): MNHEY, SVGEGT. CDR3 in amino acids: CASSYLGLAFF. For the CDR3, the DNA is TGTGCCAGCAGTTATTTGGGGCTGGCTTTCTTT.

This rearrangement joins TRBV6-5 to TRBJ2-1; tentative D call: TRBD2 (5 bases). Germline lookup yields CDR1 MNHEY and CDR2 SVGAGI. The germline V and J ends were trimmed by 0 bases and 6 bases, with 9 bases remaining between them. The CDR3 sequence is 14 residues long. The chain's CDR3 is CASSYSASSNEQFF. As DNA, the CDR3 is TGTGCCAGCAGTTACTCGGCTAGCAGCAATGAGCAGTTCTTC.

This clonotype came up many times. This chain uses TRBV29-1 with TRBJ2-7; TRBD2 aligns across 9 bases. Germline V CDR1 and CDR2: SQVTM, ANQGSEA. The CDR3 spans 15 residues. J lost 6 bases, V lost 1 base, and 10 bases had no gene match. Here the CDR3 DNA reads TGCAGCGTTGAAGGGGGCTTAGCGGGAGCCACCGAGCAGTACTTC. This sequence encodes CSVEGGLAGATEQYF.

This clonotype showed up just a few times. The J gene is TRBJ2-2, the V gene TRBV27; 9 bases line up with TRBD1. Per germline, CDR1 MNHEY and CDR2 SMNVEV (reference sequence). There are 15 residues in the CDR3. V lost 6 bases, J lost 6 bases, and 8 bases stayed unmatched. The CDR3: CASSRTGGAAGELFF. CDR3 in DNA: TGTGCCAGCAGCAGAACAGGGGGCGCGGCCGGGGAGCTGTTTTTT.

A word on this clonotype: A clone one base away is much larger, so this may be a read error. The chain employs TRBV28 and TRBJ2-4, with 8 positions matching TRBD2. This CDR3 has 15 residues. Germline V gene sequence: CDR1 MDHEN, CDR2 SYDVKM. The ends lost 3 bases at V and 7 bases at J; junction bases unmatched: 8. For the CDR3, the DNA is TGTGCCAGCAGTTTCCCGGGGGGGTACGGTAACATTCAGTACTTC. Encoded protein: CASSFPGGYGNIQYF.

This clonotype was counted ten times or more. This CDR3 reads CASSLAGTRITEAFF. CDR3 nucleotides: TGTGCCAGCAGCTTAGCAGGGACCCGGATCACTGAAGCTTTCTTT. The rearrangement joins TRBV11-2 to TRBJ1-1; possible D gene TRBD1, 5 bases. CDR3 length: 15 amino acids. Trimming pared 1 base from V and 4 bases from J, leaving 13 bases between. Per the germline V gene, CDR1 is SGHAT and CDR2 is FQNNGV. The variable domain in full, completed from reference TRBV11-2 and TRBJ1-1, reads EAGVAQSPRYKIIEKRQSVAFWCNPISGHATLYWYQQILGQGPKLLIQFQNNGVVDDSQLPKDRFSAERLKGVDSTLKIQPAKLEDSAVYLCASSLAGTRITEAFFGQGTRLTVV.

In this sample, this clonotype turned up a few times. The chain recombines TRBV9 with TRBJ2-7; D remains ambiguous. Germline V gene sequence: CDR1 SGDLS, CDR2 YYNGEE. The ends were cut back, 3 bases at V and 6 bases at J, with 16 bases in the middle. This CDR3 spans 14 amino acids. CDR3 in amino acids: CASSGEVGVREQYF. DNA of the CDR3: TGTGCCAGCAGCGGAGAGGTTGGGGTTCGCGAGCAGTACTTC.

Ten or more counts support this clonotype. V is TRBV29-1 and J is TRBJ2-7, with 10 bases aligning to TRBD1. The V gene end was trimmed by 7 bases and the J gene end by 3 bases; junction bases not matched to a gene: 12. Germline loops: CDR1 SQVTM, CDR2 ANQGSEA. The CDR3 is 15 amino acids. CDR3 sequence: CSGAAGTGAGYEQYF. Here the CDR3 DNA reads TGCAGCGGCGCAGCGGGGACAGGGGCCGGCTACGAGCAGTACTTC.

This chain links TRBV10-2 with TRBJ2-6, with D possibly TRBD2 on 6 matching bases. The CDR3 runs to 15 residues. CDR1 is WSHSY, CDR2 SAAADI, per germline. The V end was cut by 9 bases, the J end by 0 bases, with 12 bases between. Here the CDR3 reads CASAERASGANVLTF. CDR3 in DNA: TGCGCCAGTGCAGAGCGGGCCTCTGGGGCCAACGTCCTGACTTTC.

This clonotype was recorded at least ten times. The J gene is TRBJ2-2, the V gene TRBV28, with D unresolved. CDR1 MDHEN and CDR2 SYDVKM come from the germline V gene. Trimming removed 5 bases at V and 7 bases at J, with 8 bases between. This CDR3 region has 12 residues. The CDR3: CASSLVGGELFF. The CDR3 DNA reads TGTGCCAGCAGTCTAGTTGGCGGGGAGCTGTTTTTT.

Many counts were recorded for this clonotype. The chain's CDR3 is CASSLGKYEQYF. CDR3 DNA sequence: TGTGCCAGCAGTTTAGGGAAGTACGAGCAGTACTTC. The chain links TRBV12-3 or TRBV12-4 to TRBJ2-7; D unresolved. This CDR3 contains 12 residues. V was pared by 1 base and J by 4 bases, with 5 bases between.

This clonotype was picked up many times. V gene TRBV20-1 combines with J gene TRBJ2-7; no definite D call. CDR3 length: 13 residues. Germline lookup yields CDR1 DFQATT and CDR2 SNEGSKA (reference sequence). V shed 3 bases and J shed 0 bases, with 9 bases lying between them. Written as DNA, the CDR3 is TGCAGTGCTAGTTACGGCAGCTCCTACGAGCAGTACTTC. As protein: CSASYGSSYEQYF.

This clonotype appeared many times. V usage is TRBV28 and J usage is TRBJ1-1; possibly TRBD1 for D (5 bases). The CDR3 contains 12 residues. Germline V gene data show CDR1 as MDHEN and CDR2 as SYDVKM. The ends were cut back, 7 bases at V and 11 bases at J, with 17 bases in the middle. The CDR3 DNA follows: TGTGCCAGCACCCGTTACTTGGGGGAGGCTTTCTTT. Its protein is CASTRYLGEAFF.

This clonotype has just one count. This may be a read error, as it is one base from a much larger clone. The J gene is TRBJ2-5, the V gene TRBV6-4; TRBD2 matches 10 bases. CDR3 length equals 15 residues. Germline V lookup: CDR1 MRHNA, CDR2 SNTAGT. CDR3 in DNA: TGCGCCAGCAGTGTAGGTTCTAGCGGGGGAGAGACCCAGTACTTC. The encoded protein is CASSVGSSGGETQYF.

V and J are TRBV6-1 and TRBJ2-1; 10 bases are shared with TRBD2. Looked up from germline, CDR1 is MNHNS and CDR2 is SASEGT. The CDR3 runs 14 residues. V shed 4 bases and J 6 bases; nucleotides not matched to a gene: 3. CDR3 in amino acids: CASSVGLAVNEQFF. The CDR3 region has the DNA TGTGCCAGCAGTGTCGGACTAGCGGTCAATGAGCAGTTCTTC.

This clonotype has at least ten counts. This chain connects TRBV7-9 to TRBJ1-1; D is uncertain. Germline CDR1 and CDR2: SEHNR and FQNEAQ (reference sequence). V lost 5 bases to trimming and J lost 5 bases, with 6 bases between them. This CDR3 contains 11 residues. The CDR3 region has the DNA TGTGCCAGCAGCCCTCGTACTGAAGCTTTCTTT. Translating it yields CASSPRTEAFF.

This clonotype was counted ten times or more. The chain links TRBV6-5 to TRBJ1-1, with D maybe TRBD1 (5 bases). This CDR3 is 13 amino acids long. The V gene lost 2 bases and the J gene lost 8 bases, with 12 bases spanning the gap. From germline, CDR1 is MNHEY and CDR2 SVGAGI. The CDR3 is CASSYGPGVEAFF. CDR3 DNA: TGTGCCAGCAGTTACGGGCCGGGGGTGGAAGCTTTCTTT.

This clonotype occurred many times. The rearrangement joins TRBV12-3 or TRBV12-4 to TRBJ1-1; TRBD1 agrees at 11 bases. This CDR3 is 13 amino acids long. With V trimmed by 6 bases and J by 10 bases, 7 bases remained unmatched. Written as DNA, the CDR3 is TGTGCCAGCAGGGACCCGGGACAGGGGGGAGCTTTCTTT. Translating gives CASRDPGQGGAFF.

This clonotype was recorded at least ten times. At one boundary the junction diverges from the germline segment, which might be a read error. The chain joins TRBV5-1 to TRBJ2-7; D not resolved. The CDR3 is made up of 13 amino acids. The V gene's germline CDR1 is SGHRS and CDR2 YFSETQ. In DNA form, the CDR3 reads TGTGCCAGCAGCTTAGCCTCCGACTACGAGCAGTACTTC. Its translation is CASSLASDYEQYF. Combining the CDR3 with reference TRBV5-1 and TRBJ2-7 gives the whole variable domain KAGVTQTPRYLIKTRGQQVTLSCSPISGHRSVSWYQQTPGQGLQFLFEYFSETQRNKGNFPGRFSGRQFSNSRSEMNVSTLELGDSALYLCASSLASDYEQYFGPGTRLTVT.

This clonotype showed up just a few times. The chain joins TRBV27 to TRBJ2-1, with D perhaps matching TRBD1 or TRBD2 (5 bases each). V lost 3 bases, J lost 13 bases, and 16 bases lay in between. This CDR3 comprises 13 residues. Per the germline V gene, CDR1 is MNHEY and CDR2 is SMNVEV (reference sequence). The chain's CDR3 is CASSLGPPSAQFF. The CDR3 region has the DNA TGTGCCAGCAGTTTGGGACCACCCTCCGCTCAGTTCTTC.